This T cell receptor beta chain comes out of a study of spatial heterogeneity in lung cancer. Study overall: Sequenced follow-up PBMC samples came a median of around 2 years after resection, where available. Notes on the study in general: Among blood samples, ubiquitous expanded tumor TCRs appeared more at resection than at follow-up.

Time point given: blood at routine non-recurrence follow-up after resection. Sequencing was performed on whole RNA extracted from tumor and nontumor lung tissue, or from frozen PBMC, and the material was left unsorted. TCRdb ran MiXCR on the 5' RACE reads and lists one entry per CDR3 protein. The data hold 25,000 to 35,000 distinct CDR3 sequences, with approximately 5.1% observed a single time. This clonotype was counted ten times or more. Its antigen is unknown. This CDR3 comprises 16 residues. The ends lost 4 bases at V and 6 bases at J; junction bases unmatched: 10. Looked up from germline, CDR1 is LGHDT and CDR2 is YNNKEL (reference sequence).

The sample consisted of PBMCs, taken at follow-up. The origin of this receptor is a female donor with early-stage non-small cell lung cancer. The gene calls are TRBV3-1 and TRBJ2-1; 9 bases map to TRBD1. CDR3 loop: CASSPSPTGGSNEQFF. The DNA of the CDR3 is TGTGCCAGCAGCCCTTCACCGACAGGGGGTTCCAATGAGCAGTTCTTC.